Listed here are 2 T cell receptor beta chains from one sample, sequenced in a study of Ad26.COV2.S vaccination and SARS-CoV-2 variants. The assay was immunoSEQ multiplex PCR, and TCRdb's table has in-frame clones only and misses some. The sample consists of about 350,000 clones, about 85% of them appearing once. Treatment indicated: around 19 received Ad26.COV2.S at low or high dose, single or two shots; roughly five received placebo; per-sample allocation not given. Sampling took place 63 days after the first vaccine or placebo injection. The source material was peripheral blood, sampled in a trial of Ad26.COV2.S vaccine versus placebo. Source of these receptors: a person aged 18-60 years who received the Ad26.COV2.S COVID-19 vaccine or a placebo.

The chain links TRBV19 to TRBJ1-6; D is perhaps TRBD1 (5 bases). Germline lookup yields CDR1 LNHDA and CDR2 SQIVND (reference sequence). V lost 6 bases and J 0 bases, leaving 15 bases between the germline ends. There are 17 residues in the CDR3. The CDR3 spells CASRRGPSNSYNSPLHF. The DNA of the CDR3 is TGTGCCAGTAGGCGGGGACCGTCGAACTCCTATAATTCACCCCTCCACTTT. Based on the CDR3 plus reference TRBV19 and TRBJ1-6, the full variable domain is DGGITQSPKYLFRKEGQNVTLSCEQNLNHDAMYWYRQDPGQGLRLIYYSQIVNDFQKGDIAEGYSVSREKKESFPLTVTSAQKNPTAFYLCASRRGPSNSYNSPLHFGNGTRLTVT.

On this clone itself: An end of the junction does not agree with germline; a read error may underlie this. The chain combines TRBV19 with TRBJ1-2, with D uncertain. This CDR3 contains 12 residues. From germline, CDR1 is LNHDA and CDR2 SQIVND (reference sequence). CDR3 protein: CATSLPAGGYTF. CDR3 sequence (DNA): TGTGCCACTAGTCTTCCGGCCGGTGGCTACACCTTC.